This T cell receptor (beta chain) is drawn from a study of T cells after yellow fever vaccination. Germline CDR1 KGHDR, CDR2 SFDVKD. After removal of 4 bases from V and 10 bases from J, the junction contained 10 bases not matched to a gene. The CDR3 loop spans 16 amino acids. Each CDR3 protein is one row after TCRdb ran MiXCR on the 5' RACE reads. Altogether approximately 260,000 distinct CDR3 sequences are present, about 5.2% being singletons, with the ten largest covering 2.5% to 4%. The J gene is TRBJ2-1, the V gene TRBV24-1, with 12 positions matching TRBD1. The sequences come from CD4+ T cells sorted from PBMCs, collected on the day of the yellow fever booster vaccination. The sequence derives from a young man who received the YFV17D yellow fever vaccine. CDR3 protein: CATSDPRDRGLKEQFF. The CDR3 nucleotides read TGTGCCACCAGTGACCCCCGGGACAGGGGGCTGAAAGAGCAGTTCTTC.